These 22 T cell receptor beta chains were all obtained from the same sample, sequenced in a study of shared clonotypes between healthy human individuals. The naive CD8 population came from CD45RO-negative cells selected for CCR7, without terminally differentiated effector memory CD45RA+ cells. TCRdb's copy holds only in-frame clones and misses some; the assay was immunoSEQ multiplex PCR. This table has around 600,000 clones, about 95% appearing once. Sequenced input: naive CD8+ T cells sorted from blood. These receptors were collected from a woman younger than 45 in good health.

V and J are TRBV7-9 and TRBJ2-7; 9 bases agree with TRBD2. The CDR3 spans 17 residues. CDR1 and CDR2 (germline): SEHNR, FQNEAQ (reference sequence). J gave up 5 bases and V 5 bases, and 16 bases lay outside the gene matches. CDR3 DNA: TGTGCCAGCAGCCCCCCGTTCGCGGGAGGGCCTTGGAACGAGCAGTACTTC. Protein: CASSPPFAGGPWNEQYF.

The V and J genes are TRBV7-9 and TRBJ1-1, with a weak D call TRBD1 (5 bases). This CDR3 has 15 residues. Germline values: CDR1 SEHNR, CDR2 FQNEAQ (reference sequence). V was pared by 5 bases and J by 10 bases, with 23 bases between. The CDR3 nucleotides are TGTGCCAGCAGCCCAGGGCCGACAGTGACGGTTGGAGCTTTCTTT. Residues: CASSPGPTVTVGAFF.

The chain has TRBV27 and TRBJ2-7; D is perhaps TRBD2 (6 bases). Trimming stripped 4 bases from V and 2 bases from J, with 18 bases between. Germline V gives CDR1 MNHEY, CDR2 SMNVEV (reference sequence). This CDR3 comprises 16 residues. The DNA for the CDR3 is TGTGCCAGCAGTTCCTCCCGATCCGGGAGAGCCTACGAGCAGTACTTC. Residues: CASSSSRSGRAYEQYF.

This chain links TRBV11-3 with TRBJ2-1; 7 bases match TRBD1. The trim removed 5 bases at V and 7 bases at J, leaving 2 bases unmatched. This CDR3 region has 12 residues. The V gene's germline CDR1 is SGHNT and CDR2 YENEEA. DNA for the CDR3: TGTGCCAGCAGCGAACAGGGGAATGAGCAGTTCTTC. Residues: CASSEQGNEQFF.

This chain connects TRBV15 to TRBJ2-3; 9 bases are shared with TRBD2. Germline V gene data show CDR1 as LNHNV and CDR2 as YYDKDF (reference sequence). Germline trimming cut 0 bases from V and 2 bases from J; bases unmatched to any gene: 6. The CDR3 has 17 residues. The CDR3, as DNA: TGTGCCACCAGCAGAGAGCGACTAGCGGACATCACAGATACGCAGTATTTT. Its protein is CATSRERLADITDTQYF.

This clone was detected only a few times. The identical CDR3 is also encoded by other nucleotide sequences in the sample. The chain is built from TRBV27 and TRBJ1-2, with 9 nucleotides matching TRBD1. Germline assignment: CDR1 MNHEY and CDR2 SMNVEV (reference sequence). V shed 5 bases, J shed 8 bases, and the junction held 6 bases outside the gene matches. The length of the CDR3 is 13 residues. CDR3 nucleotide sequence: TGTGCCAGCAGTCCCGGGACAGGGATGGGCTACACCTTC. Amino acid sequence: CASSPGTGMGYTF.

J is TRBJ2-7 and V is TRBV2; D is perhaps TRBD1 or TRBD2 (5 bases each). CDR3 size: 13 residues. V lost 9 bases to trimming and J lost 0 bases, with 12 bases between them. Germline CDR1 is SNHLY and CDR2 is FYNNEI. The CDR3 loop reads CARRDPGSYEQYF. For the CDR3, the DNA is TGTGCCAGGAGGGACCCAGGCTCCTACGAGCAGTACTTC.

This clone occurred once. This sequence joins TRBV4-2 and TRBJ1-2; D is unresolved. In germline, CDR1 is LGHNA, CDR2 YNFKEQ. The V gene lost 0 bases and the J gene lost 8 bases, with 10 bases spanning the gap. The CDR3 sequence is 13 residues long. The CDR3 region has the DNA TGTGCCAGCAGCCAAGACGGTGGGCCCGGCTACACCTTC. It is translated as CASSQDGGPGYTF.

This clone was seen a single time. This sequence joins TRBV28 and TRBJ2-7; D might be TRBD1 or TRBD2, each matching 6 bases. Trimming removed 11 bases from V and 3 bases from J, with 17 bases in between. The CDR3 is made up of 13 amino acids. Germline V gene sequence: CDR1 MDHEN, CDR2 SYDVKM. The CDR3 coding sequence is TGTGCCGTTAAGGGGGGTCCCTACTACGAGCAGTACTTC. Translated: CAVKGGPYYEQYF.

The chain carries TRBV2 and TRBJ2-1, with 10 bases that match TRBD1. The CDR3 is made up of 16 amino acids. Germline values: CDR1 SNHLY, CDR2 FYNNEI. V trimming: 4 bases; J trimming: 7 bases; junction bases outside the gene matches: 10. The CDR3 DNA is TGTGCCAGCAGTGCAATTAGGGACAGGGGTTGGAATGAGCAGTTCTTC. Translating it yields CASSAIRDRGWNEQFF.

This clone came up once. The V and J genes are TRBV11-2 and TRBJ2-7; D ambiguous. There are 10 residues in the CDR3. Germline lookup yields CDR1 SGHAT and CDR2 FQNNGV. V was pared by 10 bases and J by 5 bases, with 9 bases between. The CDR3 DNA follows: TGTGCCATTGGGGTGGACGAGCAGTACTTC. Translating gives CAIGVDEQYF.

The rearrangement uses TRBV7-9 and TRBJ2-3, with TRBD2 as a possible D gene (5 bases). Trimming took off 6 bases at V and 6 bases at J, with 13 bases between the two ends. Germline CDR1 SEHNR, CDR2 FQNEAQ (reference sequence). This CDR3 has 13 residues. The CDR3 spells CASSPTSADTQYF. The CDR3 DNA reads TGTGCCAGCAGTCCAACTAGTGCGGATACGCAGTATTTT. Variable domain in full (rest from reference TRBV7-9 and TRBJ2-3): DTGVSQNPRHKITKRGQNVTFRCDPISEHNRLYWYRQTLGQGPEFLTYFQNEAQLEKSRLLSDRFSAERPKGSFSTLEIQRTEQGDSAMYLCASSPTSADTQYFGPGTRLTVL.

Worth noting for this clone: In the same sample, other DNA sequences code for this CDR3. The chain couples TRBV28 to TRBJ1-2; possibly TRBD1 for D (5 bases). Looked up from germline, CDR1 is MDHEN and CDR2 is SYDVKM. Trimming stripped 2 bases from V and 2 bases from J, with 6 bases between. The CDR3 runs to 13 residues. The CDR3 coding sequence is TGTGCCAGCAGTTTACAGGGCAACTATGGCTACACCTTC. Translation gives CASSLQGNYGYTF.

This chain connects TRBV7-9 to TRBJ1-2, with 8 bases aligning to TRBD1. J gave up 4 bases and V 5 bases, and 9 bases lay outside the gene matches. The CDR3 length is 15 residues. In germline, CDR1 is SEHNR, CDR2 FQNEAQ (reference sequence). Written as DNA, the CDR3 is TGTGCCAGCAGCCCAGGGACAGGACCTTTCTATGGCTACACCTTC. This encodes CASSPGTGPFYGYTF.

The chain combines TRBV6-5 with TRBJ2-7; 7 positions agree with TRBD1. J lost 0 bases, V lost 11 bases, and 7 bases had no gene match. The CDR3 extends over 13 amino acids. Germline CDR1 and CDR2: MNHEY and SVGAGI. The CDR3 loop is CAVTGENSYEQYF. In DNA form, the CDR3 reads TGTGCCGTAACAGGGGAAAACTCCTACGAGCAGTACTTC.

The chain recombines TRBV11-2 with TRBJ2-7; no reliable D call. The CDR3 runs to 14 residues. Trimming removed 4 bases from V and 1 base from J, with 11 bases in between. Germline lookup yields CDR1 SGHAT and CDR2 FQNNGV. The CDR3 DNA reads as TGTGCCAGCAGCTATGATTTGCGGTCCTACGAGCAGTACTTC. Its protein is CASSYDLRSYEQYF.

Notes on this clone: The identical CDR3 is also encoded by other nucleotide sequences in the sample. Here the CDR3 reads CASRTGGNGYTF. Written as DNA, the CDR3 is TGTGCCAGCCGTACAGGGGGCAATGGCTACACCTTC. The rearrangement joins TRBV27 to TRBJ1-2; 9 positions match TRBD1. Unmatched junction bases numbered 4, after V lost 8 bases and J lost 6 bases. There are 12 residues in the CDR3. Germline V gene data show CDR1 as MNHEY and CDR2 as SMNVEV (reference sequence).

This sequence joins TRBV28 and TRBJ1-5; the match to TRBD1 covers 8 bases. CDR1 is MDHEN, CDR2 SYDVKM, per germline. The CDR3 has 15 residues. Losses at the gene ends were 5 bases for V and 3 bases for J; bases not matched to a gene: 6. CDR3 in amino acids: CASSEDRVVNQPQHF. CDR3 coding DNA: TGTGCCAGCAGTGAGGACAGGGTCGTCAATCAGCCCCAGCATTTT.

CDR3 DNA sequence: TGTGCCAGCAGCGCCCGGACTAGCGAGCTCTCCTACGAGCAGTACTTC. It is translated as CASSARTSELSYEQYF. The chain recombines TRBV9 with TRBJ2-7, with 9 positions matching TRBD2. Germline V CDR1 and CDR2: SGDLS, YYNGEE. After removal of 3 bases from V and 0 bases from J, the junction contained 7 bases not matched to a gene. The CDR3 has 16 residues.

The V and J genes are TRBV19 and TRBJ2-1, with D tentatively TRBD1 (6 bases). V shed 8 bases and J shed 0 bases, with 20 bases lying between them. The CDR3 consists of 17 residues. Germline CDR1 is LNHDA and CDR2 is SQIVND (reference sequence). The CDR3 nucleotides read TGTGCCAGTTGTCCAGGGGCCTCTCCGAGCTCCTACAATGAGCAGTTCTTC. Amino acid sequence: CASCPGASPSSYNEQFF.

The chain has TRBV6-1 and TRBJ1-5; D is perhaps TRBD1 (5 bases). V gave up 1 base and J gave up 0 bases, with 13 bases separating them. CDR1 is MNHNS, CDR2 SASEGT, per germline. CDR3 length equals 17 residues. The CDR3 region is CASSEDFLQASNQPQHF. CDR3 coding DNA: TGTGCCAGCAGTGAAGACTTCCTACAGGCTAGCAATCAGCCCCAGCATTTT.

The chain uses TRBV5-8 and TRBJ2-3; 8 bases agree with TRBD2. The J segment lost 0 bases and the V segment lost 4 bases, leaving 13 bases of the junction unmatched. The CDR3 spans 18 residues. Germline V CDR1 and CDR2: SGHTS, YDEGEE. DNA for the CDR3: TGTGCCAGCAGCCAAGGGGAATTAGCGGGAAGGAGCACAGATACGCAGTATTTT. This translates into CASSQGELAGRSTDTQYF.